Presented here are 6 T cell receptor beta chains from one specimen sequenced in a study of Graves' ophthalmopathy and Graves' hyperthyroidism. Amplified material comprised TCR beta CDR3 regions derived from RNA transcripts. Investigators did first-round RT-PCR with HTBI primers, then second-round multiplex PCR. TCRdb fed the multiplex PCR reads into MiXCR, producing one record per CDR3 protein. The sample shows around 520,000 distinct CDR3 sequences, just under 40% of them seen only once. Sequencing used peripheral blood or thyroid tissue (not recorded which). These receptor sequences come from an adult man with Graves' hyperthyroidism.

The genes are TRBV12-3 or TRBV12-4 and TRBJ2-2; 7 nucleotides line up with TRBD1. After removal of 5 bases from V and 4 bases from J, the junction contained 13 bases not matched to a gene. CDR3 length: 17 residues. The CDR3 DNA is TGTGCCAGCAGTGGCCCAAAACCGGGACAGCTCACCGGGGAGCTGTTTTTT. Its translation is CASSGPKPGQLTGELFF.

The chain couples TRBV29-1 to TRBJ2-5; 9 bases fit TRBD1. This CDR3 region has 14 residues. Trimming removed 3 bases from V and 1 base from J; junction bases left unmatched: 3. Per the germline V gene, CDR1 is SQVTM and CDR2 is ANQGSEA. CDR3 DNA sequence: TGCAGCGTTGACAAGGACAGGGGCCAAGAGACCCAGTACTTC. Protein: CSVDKDRGQETQYF.

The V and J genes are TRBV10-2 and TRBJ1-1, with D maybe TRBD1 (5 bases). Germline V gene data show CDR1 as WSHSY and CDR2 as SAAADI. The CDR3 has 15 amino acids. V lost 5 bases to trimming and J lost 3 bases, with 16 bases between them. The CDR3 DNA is TGCGCCAGCAGTTGGGGGGGGGGATTTCACACTGAAGCTTTCTTT. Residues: CASSWGGGFHTEAFF.

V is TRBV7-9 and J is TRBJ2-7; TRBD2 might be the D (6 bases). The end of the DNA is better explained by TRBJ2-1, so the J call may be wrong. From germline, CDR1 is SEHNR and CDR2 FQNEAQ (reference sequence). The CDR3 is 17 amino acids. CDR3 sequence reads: CASSLEFGGLFYNEQFF. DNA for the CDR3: TGTGCCAGCAGCTTAGAATTCGGTGGACTATTCTACAATGAGCAGTTCTTC.

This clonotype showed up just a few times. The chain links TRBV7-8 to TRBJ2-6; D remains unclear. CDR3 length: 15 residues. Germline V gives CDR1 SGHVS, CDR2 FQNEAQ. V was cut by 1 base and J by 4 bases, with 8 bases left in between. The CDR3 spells CASSLERWGANVLTF. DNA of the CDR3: TGTGCCAGCAGCTTAGAACGGTGGGGGGCCAACGTCCTGACTTTC. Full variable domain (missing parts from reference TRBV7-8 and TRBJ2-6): GAGVSQSPRYKVAKRGQDVALRCDPISGHVSLFWYQQALGQGPEFLTYFQNEAQLDKSGLPSDRFFAERPEGSVSTLKIQRTQQEDSAVYLCASSLERWGANVLTFGAGSRLTVL.

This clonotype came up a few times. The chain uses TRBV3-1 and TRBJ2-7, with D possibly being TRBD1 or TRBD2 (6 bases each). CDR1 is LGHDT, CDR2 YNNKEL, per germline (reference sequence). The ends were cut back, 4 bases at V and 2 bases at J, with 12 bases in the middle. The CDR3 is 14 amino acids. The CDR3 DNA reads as TGTGCCAGCAGCCCGTCTGGGGGGCCCTACGAGCAGTACTTC. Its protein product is CASSPSGGPYEQYF.